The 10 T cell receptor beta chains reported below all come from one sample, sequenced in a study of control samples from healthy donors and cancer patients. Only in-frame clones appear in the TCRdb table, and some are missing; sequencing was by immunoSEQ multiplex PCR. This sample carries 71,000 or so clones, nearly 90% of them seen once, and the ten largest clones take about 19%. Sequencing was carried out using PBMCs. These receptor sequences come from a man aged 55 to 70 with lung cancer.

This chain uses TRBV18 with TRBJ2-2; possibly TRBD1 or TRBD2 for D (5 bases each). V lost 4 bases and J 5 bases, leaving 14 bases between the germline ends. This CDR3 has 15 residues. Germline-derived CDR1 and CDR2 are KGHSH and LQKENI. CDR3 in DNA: TGTGCCAGCTCACGCGGGCAGGGTCAGACCGGGGAGCTGTTTTTT. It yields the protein CASSRGQGQTGELFF.

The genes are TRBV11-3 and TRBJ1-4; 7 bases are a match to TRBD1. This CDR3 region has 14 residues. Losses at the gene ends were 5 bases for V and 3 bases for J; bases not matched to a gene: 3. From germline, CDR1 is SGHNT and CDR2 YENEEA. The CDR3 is CASSEGQSNEKLFF. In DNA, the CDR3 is TGTGCCAGCAGCGAGGGACAGTCTAATGAAAAACTGTTTTTT.

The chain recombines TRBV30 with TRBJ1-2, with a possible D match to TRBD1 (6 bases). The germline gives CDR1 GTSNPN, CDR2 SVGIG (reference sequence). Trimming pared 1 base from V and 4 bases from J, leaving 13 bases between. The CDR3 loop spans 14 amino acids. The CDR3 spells CAWSGRGSSYGYTF. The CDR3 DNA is TGTGCCTGGAGTGGCAGGGGCTCCTCCTATGGCTACACCTTC.

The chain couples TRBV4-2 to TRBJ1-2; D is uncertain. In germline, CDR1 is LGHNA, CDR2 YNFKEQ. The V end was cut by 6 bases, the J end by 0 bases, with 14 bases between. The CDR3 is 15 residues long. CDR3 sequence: CASRTEGPANYGYTF. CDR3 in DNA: TGTGCCAGCAGGACCGAAGGGCCAGCTAACTATGGCTACACCTTC.

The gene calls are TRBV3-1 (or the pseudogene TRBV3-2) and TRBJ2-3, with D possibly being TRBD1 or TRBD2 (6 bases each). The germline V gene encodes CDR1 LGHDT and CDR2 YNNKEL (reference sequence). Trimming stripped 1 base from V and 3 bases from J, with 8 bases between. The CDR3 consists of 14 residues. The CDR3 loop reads CASSQGGATDTQYF. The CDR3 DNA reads TGTGCCAGCAGCCAAGGGGGGGCTACAGATACGCAGTATTTT.

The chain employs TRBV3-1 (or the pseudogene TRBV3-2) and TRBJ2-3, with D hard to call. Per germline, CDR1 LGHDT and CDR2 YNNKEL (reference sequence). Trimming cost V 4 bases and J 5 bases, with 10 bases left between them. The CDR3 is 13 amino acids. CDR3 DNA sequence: TGTGCCAGCAGCCGGGTTTACCGAGATACGCAGTATTTT. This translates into CASSRVYRDTQYF.

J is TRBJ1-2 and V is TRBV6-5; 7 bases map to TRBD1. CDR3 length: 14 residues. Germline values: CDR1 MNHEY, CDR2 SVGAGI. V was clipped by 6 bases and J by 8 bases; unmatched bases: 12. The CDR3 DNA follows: TGTGCCAGCAGCCGGAGTGGACAGGCGAAAGGCTACACCTTC. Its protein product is CASSRSGQAKGYTF.

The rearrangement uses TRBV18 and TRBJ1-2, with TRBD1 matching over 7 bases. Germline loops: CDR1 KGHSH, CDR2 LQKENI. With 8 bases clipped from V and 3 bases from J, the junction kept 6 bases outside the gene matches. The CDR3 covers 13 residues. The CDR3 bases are TGTGCCAGCAGGGGAGGGGGCGACTATGGCTACACCTTC. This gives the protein CASRGGGDYGYTF.

The CDR3 DNA sequence: TGTGCCAGTAGCCAACTAGCGGGGACAGATACGCAGTATTTT. Its translation is CASSQLAGTDTQYF. The rearrangement uses TRBV19 and TRBJ2-3; TRBD2 aligns across 10 bases. The V segment lost 6 bases and the J segment 3 bases; nucleotides outside the gene matches: 3. CDR3 length: 14 residues. Germline V gene lookup returns CDR1 LNHDA and CDR2 SQIVND (reference sequence).

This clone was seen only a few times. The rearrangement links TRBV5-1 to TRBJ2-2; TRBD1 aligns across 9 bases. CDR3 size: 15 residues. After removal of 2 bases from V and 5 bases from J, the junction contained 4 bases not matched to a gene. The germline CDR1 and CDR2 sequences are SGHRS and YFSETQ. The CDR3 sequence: CASSFGTGYTGELFF. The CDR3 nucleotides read TGCGCCAGCAGCTTCGGGACAGGGTATACCGGGGAGCTGTTTTTT.